This TCR beta chain comes out of a study of PD-1 blockade in classical Hodgkin lymphoma. General study results and limits: Complete responders started with a diversity level that resembled newly diagnosed patients at baseline.

The table lists this clone with a count of one. Antigen unknown. The time point denotes: cycle 4 day 1 (C4D1), after six to seven weeks of nivolumab. All patients relapsed after autologous stem cell transplantation, and brentuximab vedotin exposure varied. From germline, CDR1 is MDHEN and CDR2 SYDVKM. V trimming: 3 bases; J trimming: 7 bases; junction bases outside the gene matches: 9. This CDR3 has 16 amino acids. Only in-frame clones appear in the TCRdb table, and some are missing; sequencing was by immunoSEQ multiplex PCR. The profile shows about 64,000 clones, around 90% of them singletons. The receptor was isolated from a human donor with classical Hodgkin lymphoma. V gene TRBV28 combines with J gene TRBJ1-4; TRBD1 matches at 9 bases. The sample here was peripheral blood mononuclear cells (PBMCs), taken before the fourth cycle of nivolumab. The CDR3 here is CASSLGDRDNSEKLFF. DNA of the CDR3: TGTGCCAGCAGTTTGGGGGACAGGGATAATTCTGAAAAACTGTTTTTT.